This T cell receptor beta chain was identified during a study of blood T cell repertoires in COVID-19. On the study more broadly: Sample material is recorded as cDNA or gDNA derived from T cells, B-cell-depleted T cells, or PBMCs.

The Seattle patients joined while their infection was active and were tracked longitudinally afterward. Germline CDR1 is SEHNR and CDR2 is FQNEAQ (reference sequence). The trim removed 5 bases at V and 0 bases at J, leaving 9 bases unmatched. The CDR3 contains 17 residues. Profiling relied on immunoSEQ multiplex PCR, and the TCRdb table lists in-frame clones only, not all of them. The table shows 250,000 to 300,000 clones, with nearly 90% occurring only once. This rearrangement joins TRBV7-9 to TRBJ1-3, with 8 bases aligning to TRBD1. The TCR was taken from a woman aged 55-70 years with COVID-19, enrolled during active disease. The sample taken for sequencing was peripheral blood. The CDR3 DNA reads as TGTGCCAGCAGCCCTCAGACAGGGGTAACCTCTGGAAACACCATATATTTT. This sequence encodes CASSPQTGVTSGNTIYF. Together with reference TRBV7-9 and TRBJ1-3, the CDR3 gives the full variable domain: DTGVSQNPRHKITKRGQNVTFRCDPISEHNRLYWYRQTLGQGPEFLTYFQNEAQLEKSRLLSDRFSAERPKGSFSTLEIQRTEQGDSAMYLCASSPQTGVTSGNTIYFGEGSWLTVV.